What follows describes a single T cell receptor (beta chain). This entry is derived from a study of blood T cell repertoires in COVID-19. The wider study: The origin of the acute and convalescent COVID-19 samples was the United States, Italy and Spain. Sources were T cells, B-cell-depleted T cells, or PBMCs; the material itself was cDNA or gDNA.

Followed over time, Seattle patients had been enrolled while infection was active. As processed by the authors: Counts of nucleated cells, estimated from reference gene primer amplification, were obtained. Measured with immunoSEQ multiplex PCR; TCRdb has only the in-frame clones, and not every one. The DNA was the basis for D and trimming; V, J and clone size are from that table. The table lists around 330,000 clones, approximately 90% of them singletons. The receptor was derived from a woman in her thirties with COVID-19, enrolled during active disease. Sequenced: peripheral blood.

CDR3 DNA sequence: TGTGCTAGTGGTTTGGTACTGGGTAGCGGGGGGGCCAATGAGCAGTTCTTC. Protein: CASGLVLGSGGANEQFF. The gene calls are TRBV12-5 and TRBJ2-1, with 11 bases identical to TRBD2. Germline V gene data show CDR1 as LGHNT and CDR2 as FRNRAP. The CDR3 runs 17 residues. V shed 0 bases, J shed 6 bases, and the junction held 7 bases outside the gene matches.